This T cell receptor beta chain is drawn from a study of shared clonotypes between healthy human individuals. Sequencing was performed with immunoSEQ multiplex PCR; in TCRdb, only in-frame clones are kept and a portion is missing. The sample holds around 480,000 clones, about 79% seen once. CDR1 and CDR2 from the germline V gene are MNHNS and SASEGT. Trimming stripped 2 bases from V and 0 bases from J, with 11 bases between. The CDR3 length is 15 residues. The sequence was obtained from a woman between 35 and 50 years old in good health. Some clones in this sample may be carry-over from other donors' samples. The chain employs TRBV6-1 and TRBJ2-7, with unresolved D. Specimen: PBMCs. The chain's CDR3 is CASSELGSSSYEQYF. CDR3 nucleotides: TGTGCCAGCAGTGAATTGGGGTCTAGCTCCTACGAGCAGTACTTC.